This TCR beta chain came from a study of PD-1 blockade in mismatch repair-deficient tumors. The CDR3 totals 14 residues. CDR1 and CDR2 (germline): SEHNR, FQNEAQ (reference sequence). Germline trimming cut 1 base from V and 6 bases from J; bases unmatched to any gene: 6. TCRs were sequenced from a few patients responding to pembrolizumab. Data came from immunoSEQ multiplex PCR; TCRdb stores just in-frame clones and leaves some out. Of roughly 120,000 clones listed, 88% were seen once; the top ten hold roughly 10%. V and J are TRBV7-9 and TRBJ2-7; 7 bases fit TRBD2. The clonotype comes from an adult with mismatch repair-deficient cancer. Material: peripheral blood, obtained just over 70 weeks after starting pembrolizumab. The CDR3: CASSLVGRGGEQYF. The DNA of the CDR3 is TGTGCCAGCAGCTTAGTAGGGCGCGGGGGCGAGCAGTACTTC.